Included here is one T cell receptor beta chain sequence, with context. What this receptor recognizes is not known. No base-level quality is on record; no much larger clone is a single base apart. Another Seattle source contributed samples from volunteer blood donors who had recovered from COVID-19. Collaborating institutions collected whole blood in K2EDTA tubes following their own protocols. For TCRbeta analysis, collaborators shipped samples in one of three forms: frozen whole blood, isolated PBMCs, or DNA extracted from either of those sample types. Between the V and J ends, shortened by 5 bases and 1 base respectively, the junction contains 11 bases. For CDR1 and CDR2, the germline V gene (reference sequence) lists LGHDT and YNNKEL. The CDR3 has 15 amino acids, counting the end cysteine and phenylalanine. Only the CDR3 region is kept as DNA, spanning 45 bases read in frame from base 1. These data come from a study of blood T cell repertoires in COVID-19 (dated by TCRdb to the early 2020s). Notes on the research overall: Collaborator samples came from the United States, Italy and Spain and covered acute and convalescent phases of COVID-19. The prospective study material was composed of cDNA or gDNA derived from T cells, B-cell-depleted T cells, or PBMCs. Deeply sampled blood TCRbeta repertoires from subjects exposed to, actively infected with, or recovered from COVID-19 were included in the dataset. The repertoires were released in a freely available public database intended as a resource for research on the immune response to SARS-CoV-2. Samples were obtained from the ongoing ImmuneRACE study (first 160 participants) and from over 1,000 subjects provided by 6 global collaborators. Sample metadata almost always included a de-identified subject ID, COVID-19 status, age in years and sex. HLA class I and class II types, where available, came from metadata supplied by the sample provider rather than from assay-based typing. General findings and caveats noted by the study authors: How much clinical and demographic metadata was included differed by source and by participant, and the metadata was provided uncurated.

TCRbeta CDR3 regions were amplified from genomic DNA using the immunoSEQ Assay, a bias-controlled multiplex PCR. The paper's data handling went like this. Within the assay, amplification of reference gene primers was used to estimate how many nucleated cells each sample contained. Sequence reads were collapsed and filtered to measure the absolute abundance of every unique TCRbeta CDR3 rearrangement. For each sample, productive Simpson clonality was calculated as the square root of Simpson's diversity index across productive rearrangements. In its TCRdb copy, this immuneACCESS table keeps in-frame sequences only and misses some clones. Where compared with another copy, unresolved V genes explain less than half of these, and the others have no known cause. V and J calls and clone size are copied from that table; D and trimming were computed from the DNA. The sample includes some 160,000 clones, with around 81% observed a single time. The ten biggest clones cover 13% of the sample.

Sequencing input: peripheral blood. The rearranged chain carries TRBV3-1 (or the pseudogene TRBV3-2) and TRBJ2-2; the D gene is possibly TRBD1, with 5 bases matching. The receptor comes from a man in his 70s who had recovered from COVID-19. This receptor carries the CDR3 CASSSTVRNTGELFF. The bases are TGTGCCAGCAGCTCGACAGTCCGGAACACCGGGGAGCTGTTTTTT.